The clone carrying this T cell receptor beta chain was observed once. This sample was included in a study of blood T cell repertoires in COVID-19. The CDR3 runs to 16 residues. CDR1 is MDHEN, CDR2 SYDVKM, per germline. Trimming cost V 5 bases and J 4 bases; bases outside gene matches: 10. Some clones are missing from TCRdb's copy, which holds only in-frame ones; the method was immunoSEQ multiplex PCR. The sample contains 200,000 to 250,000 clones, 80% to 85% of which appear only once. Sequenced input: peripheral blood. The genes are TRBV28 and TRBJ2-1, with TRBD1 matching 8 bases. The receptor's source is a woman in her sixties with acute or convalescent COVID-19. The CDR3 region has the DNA TGTGCCAGCAGTGCGTGGACAGGGACGAAATACAATGAGCAGTTCTTC. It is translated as CASSAWTGTKYNEQFF.